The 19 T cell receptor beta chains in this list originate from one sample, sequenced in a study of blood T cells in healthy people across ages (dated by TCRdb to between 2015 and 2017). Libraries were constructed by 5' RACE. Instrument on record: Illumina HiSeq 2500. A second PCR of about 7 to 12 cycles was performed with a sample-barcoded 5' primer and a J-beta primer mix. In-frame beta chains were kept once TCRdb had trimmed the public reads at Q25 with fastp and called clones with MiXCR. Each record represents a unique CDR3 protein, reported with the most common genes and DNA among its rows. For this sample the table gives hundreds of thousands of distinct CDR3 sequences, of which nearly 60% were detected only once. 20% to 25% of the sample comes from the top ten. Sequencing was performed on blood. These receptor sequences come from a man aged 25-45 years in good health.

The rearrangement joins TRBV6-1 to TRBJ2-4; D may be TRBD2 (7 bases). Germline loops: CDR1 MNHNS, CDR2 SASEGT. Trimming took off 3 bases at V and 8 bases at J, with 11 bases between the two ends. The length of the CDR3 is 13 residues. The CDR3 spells CASSDQGRDIQYF. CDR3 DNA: TGTGCCAGCAGTGATCAGGGGAGGGACATTCAGTACTTC.

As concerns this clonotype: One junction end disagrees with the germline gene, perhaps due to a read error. CDR3 protein: CASGYRQGNQPQHF. CDR3 sequence (DNA): TGTGCCAGCGGTTATAGACAGGGGAATCAGCCCCAGCATTTT. The rearrangement uses TRBV6-5 and TRBJ1-5; TRBD1 matches 8 bases. Germline V gives CDR1 MNHEY, CDR2 SVGAGI. The length of the CDR3 is 14 residues.

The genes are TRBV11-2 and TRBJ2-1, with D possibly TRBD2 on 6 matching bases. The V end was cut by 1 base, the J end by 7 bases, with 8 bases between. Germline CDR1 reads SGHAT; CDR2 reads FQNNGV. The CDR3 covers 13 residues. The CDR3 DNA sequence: TGTGCCAGCAGCTTAGGCCTAGCGAATGAGCAGTTCTTC. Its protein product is CASSLGLANEQFF. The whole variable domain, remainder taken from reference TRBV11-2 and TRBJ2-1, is EAGVAQSPRYKIIEKRQSVAFWCNPISGHATLYWYQQILGQGPKLLIQFQNNGVVDDSQLPKDRFSAERLKGVDSTLKIQPAKLEDSAVYLCASSLGLANEQFFGPGTRLTVL.

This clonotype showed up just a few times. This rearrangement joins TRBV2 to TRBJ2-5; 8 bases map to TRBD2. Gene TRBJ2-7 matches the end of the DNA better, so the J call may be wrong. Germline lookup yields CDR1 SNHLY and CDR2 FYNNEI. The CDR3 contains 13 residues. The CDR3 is CASSPGGIGEQYF. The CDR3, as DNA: TGTGCCAGCAGCCCGGGAGGGATTGGCGAGCAGTACTTC.

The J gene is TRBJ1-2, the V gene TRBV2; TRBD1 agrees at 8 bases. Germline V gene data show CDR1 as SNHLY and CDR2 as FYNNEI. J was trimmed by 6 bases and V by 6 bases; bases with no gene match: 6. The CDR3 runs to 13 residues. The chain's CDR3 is CASRYDRGDGYTF. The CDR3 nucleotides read TGTGCCAGCAGATATGACAGGGGAGATGGCTACACCTTC.

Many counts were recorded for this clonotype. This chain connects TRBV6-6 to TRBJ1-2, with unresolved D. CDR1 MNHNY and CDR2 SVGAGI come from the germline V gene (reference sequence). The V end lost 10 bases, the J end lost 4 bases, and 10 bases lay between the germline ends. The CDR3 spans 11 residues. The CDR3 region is CAILIGYGYTF. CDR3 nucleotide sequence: TGTGCCATCCTCATTGGCTATGGCTACACCTTC.

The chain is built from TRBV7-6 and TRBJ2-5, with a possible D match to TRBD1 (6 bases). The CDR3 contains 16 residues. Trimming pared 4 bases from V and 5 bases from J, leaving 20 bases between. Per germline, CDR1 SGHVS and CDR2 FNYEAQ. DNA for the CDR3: TGTGCCAGCAGCTCTATTGCGACAGGCGGTGGTGAGACCCAGTACTTC. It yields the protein CASSSIATGGGETQYF. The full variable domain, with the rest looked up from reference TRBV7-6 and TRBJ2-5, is GAGVSQSPRYKVTKRGQDVALRCDPISGHVSLYWYRQALGQGPEFLTYFNYEAQQDKSGLPNDRFSAERPEGSISTLTIQRTEQRDSAMYRCASSSIATGGGETQYFGPGTRLLVL.

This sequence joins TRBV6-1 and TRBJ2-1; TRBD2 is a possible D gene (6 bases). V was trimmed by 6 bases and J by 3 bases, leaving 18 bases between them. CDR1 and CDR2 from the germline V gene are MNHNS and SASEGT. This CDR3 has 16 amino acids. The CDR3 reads CASRKWRGSDYNEQFF. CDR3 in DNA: TGTGCCAGCAGGAAGTGGCGGGGCTCCGACTACAATGAGCAGTTCTTC.

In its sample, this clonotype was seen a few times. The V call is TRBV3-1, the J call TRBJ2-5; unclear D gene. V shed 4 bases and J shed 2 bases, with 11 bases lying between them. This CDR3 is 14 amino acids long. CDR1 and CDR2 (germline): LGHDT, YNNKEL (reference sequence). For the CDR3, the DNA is TGTGCCAGCAGCCCTTCCCTCGTGCAAGAGACCCAGTACTTC. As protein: CASSPSLVQETQYF.

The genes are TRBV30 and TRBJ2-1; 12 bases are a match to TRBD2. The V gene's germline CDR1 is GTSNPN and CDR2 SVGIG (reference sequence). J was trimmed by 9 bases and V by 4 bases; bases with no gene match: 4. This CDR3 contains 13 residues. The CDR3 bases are TGTGCCTGGACTAGCGGGGGGGCCGGTGAGCAGTTCTTC. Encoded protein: CAWTSGGAGEQFF.

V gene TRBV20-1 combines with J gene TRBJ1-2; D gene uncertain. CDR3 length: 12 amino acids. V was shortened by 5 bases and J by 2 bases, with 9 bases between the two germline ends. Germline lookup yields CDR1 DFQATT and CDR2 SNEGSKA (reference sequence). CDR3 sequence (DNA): TGCAGTGCTTCCAATGGAAACTATGGCTACACCTTC. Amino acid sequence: CSASNGNYGYTF.

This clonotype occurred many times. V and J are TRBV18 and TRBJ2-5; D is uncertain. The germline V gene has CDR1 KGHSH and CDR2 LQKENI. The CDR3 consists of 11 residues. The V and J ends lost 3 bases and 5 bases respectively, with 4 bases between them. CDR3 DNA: TGTGCCAGCTCACCGTCCGAGACCCAGTACTTC. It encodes CASSPSETQYF.

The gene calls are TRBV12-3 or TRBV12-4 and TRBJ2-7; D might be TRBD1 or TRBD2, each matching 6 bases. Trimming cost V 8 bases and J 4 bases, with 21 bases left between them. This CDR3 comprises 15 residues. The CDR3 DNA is TGTGCCAGCGGATTCAGACCCGGGGGCGCATACGAGCAGTACTTC. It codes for CASGFRPGGAYEQYF.

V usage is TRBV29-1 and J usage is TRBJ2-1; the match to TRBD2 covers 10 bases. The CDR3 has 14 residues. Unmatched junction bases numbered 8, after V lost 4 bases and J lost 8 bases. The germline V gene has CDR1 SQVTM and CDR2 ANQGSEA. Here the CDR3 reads CSVGTSGERDEQFF. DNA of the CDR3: TGCAGCGTTGGGACTAGCGGCGAGCGTGATGAGCAGTTCTTC.

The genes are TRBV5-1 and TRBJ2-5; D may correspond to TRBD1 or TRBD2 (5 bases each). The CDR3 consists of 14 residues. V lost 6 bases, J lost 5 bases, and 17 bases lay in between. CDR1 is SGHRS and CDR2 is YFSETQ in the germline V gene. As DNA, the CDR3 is TGCGCCAGCAAATCAACCACGGGGCGGGAGACCCAGTACTTC. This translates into CASKSTTGRETQYF.

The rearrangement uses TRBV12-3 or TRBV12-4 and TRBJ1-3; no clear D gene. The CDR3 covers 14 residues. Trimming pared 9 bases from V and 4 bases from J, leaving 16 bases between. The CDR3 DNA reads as TGTGCCAGACCCGTTAGGGATTCAGGAAACACCATATATTTT. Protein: CARPVRDSGNTIYF.

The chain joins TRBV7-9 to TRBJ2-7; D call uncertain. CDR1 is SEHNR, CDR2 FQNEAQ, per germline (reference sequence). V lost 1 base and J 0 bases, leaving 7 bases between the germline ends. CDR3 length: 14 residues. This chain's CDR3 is CASSLEEDSYEQYF. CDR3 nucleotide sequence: TGTGCCAGCAGCTTAGAAGAAGACTCCTACGAGCAGTACTTC. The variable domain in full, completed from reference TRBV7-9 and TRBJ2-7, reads DTGVSQNPRHKITKRGQNVTFRCDPISEHNRLYWYRQTLGQGPEFLTYFQNEAQLEKSRLLSDRFSAERPKGSFSTLEIQRTEQGDSAMYLCASSLEEDSYEQYFGPGTRLTVT.

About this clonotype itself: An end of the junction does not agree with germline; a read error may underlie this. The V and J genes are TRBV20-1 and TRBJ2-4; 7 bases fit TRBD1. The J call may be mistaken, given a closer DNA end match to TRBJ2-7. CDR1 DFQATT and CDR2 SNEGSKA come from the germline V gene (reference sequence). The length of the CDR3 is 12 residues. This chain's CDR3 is CSAGETGSEQYF. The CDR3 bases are TGCAGTGCTGGAGAGACAGGGTCCGAGCAGTACTTC.

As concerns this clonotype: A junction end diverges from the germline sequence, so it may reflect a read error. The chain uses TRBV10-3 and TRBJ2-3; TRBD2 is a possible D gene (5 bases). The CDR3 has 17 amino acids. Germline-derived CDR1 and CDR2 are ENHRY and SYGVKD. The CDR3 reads CAISESESLASIDTQYF. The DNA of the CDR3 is TGTGCCATCAGTGAGTCAGAGTCGCTGGCTAGCATAGATACGCAGTATTTT.